The clone carrying this T cell receptor beta chain has a single count. Its specificity is not known. This specimen belongs to a study of OX40 agonist ivuxolimab in advanced cancers. Study-wide context: Ivuxolimab doses were 0.01, 0.1, 0.3, 1.5, 3 or 10 mg/kg every 2 weeks. Prior therapy, whether anti-PD-1, anti-PD-L1 or anti-CTLA-4, was allowed, and less than 45% had some. General study results and limits: Doses of 0.1 to 3.0 mg/kg were accompanied by clonal expansion of CD4+ and CD8+ blood T cells by week 6. In general, CD8+ T cells held more expanded clones than CD4+ did, on average.

The CDR3 spans 14 residues. The germline V gene encodes CDR1 MNHEY and CDR2 SVGAGI. V gave up 5 bases and J gave up 3 bases, with 13 bases separating them. Measured with immunoSEQ multiplex PCR; TCRdb has only the in-frame clones, and not every one. The sample lists some 50,000 clones, under 90% occurring once. V and J are TRBV6-5 and TRBJ1-1; tentatively, D is TRBD1 (5 bases). The sample in question was CD4+ or CD8+ T cells sorted from blood, obtained in a trial of the OX40 agonist ivuxolimab. The TCR comes from an adult with an advanced solid tumor such as melanoma, head and neck, liver or kidney cancer. CDR3 residues: CASSRGGEYTEAFF. In DNA, the CDR3 is TGTGCCAGCAGTAGAGGAGGGGAATACACTGAAGCTTTCTTT.